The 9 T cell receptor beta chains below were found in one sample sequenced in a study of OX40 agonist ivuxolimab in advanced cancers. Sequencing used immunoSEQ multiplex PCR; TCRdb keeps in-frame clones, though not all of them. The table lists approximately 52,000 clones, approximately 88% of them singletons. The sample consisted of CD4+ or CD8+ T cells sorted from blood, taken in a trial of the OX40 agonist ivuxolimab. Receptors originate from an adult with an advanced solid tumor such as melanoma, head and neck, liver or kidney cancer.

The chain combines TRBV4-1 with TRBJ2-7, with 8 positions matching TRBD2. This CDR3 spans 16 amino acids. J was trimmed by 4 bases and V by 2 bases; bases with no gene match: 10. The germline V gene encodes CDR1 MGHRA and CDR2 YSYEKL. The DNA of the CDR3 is TGCGCCAGCAGCCAACCGGGACGGGGGGGGTGGTACGAGCAGTACTTC. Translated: CASSQPGRGGWYEQYF.

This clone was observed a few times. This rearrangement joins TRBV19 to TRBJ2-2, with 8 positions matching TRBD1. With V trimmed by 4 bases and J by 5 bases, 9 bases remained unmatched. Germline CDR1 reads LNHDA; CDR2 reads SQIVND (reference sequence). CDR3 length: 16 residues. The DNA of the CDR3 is TGTGCCAGTAGTACCCGCCGGACAGGGAGGACCGGGGAGCTGTTTTTT. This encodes CASSTRRTGRTGELFF.

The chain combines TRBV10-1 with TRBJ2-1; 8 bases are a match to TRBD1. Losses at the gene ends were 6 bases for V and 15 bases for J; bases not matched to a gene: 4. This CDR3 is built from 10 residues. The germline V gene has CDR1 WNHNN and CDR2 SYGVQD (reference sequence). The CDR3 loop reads CASRDGTGFF. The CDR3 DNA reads TGCGCCAGCAGAGACGGGACAGGGTTCTTC.

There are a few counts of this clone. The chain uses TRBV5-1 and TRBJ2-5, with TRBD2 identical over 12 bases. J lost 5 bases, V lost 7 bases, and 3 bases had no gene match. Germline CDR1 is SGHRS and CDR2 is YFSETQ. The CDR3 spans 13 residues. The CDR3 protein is CASQGTSGETQYF. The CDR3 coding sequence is TGCGCCAGCCAAGGGACTAGCGGGGAGACCCAGTACTTC.

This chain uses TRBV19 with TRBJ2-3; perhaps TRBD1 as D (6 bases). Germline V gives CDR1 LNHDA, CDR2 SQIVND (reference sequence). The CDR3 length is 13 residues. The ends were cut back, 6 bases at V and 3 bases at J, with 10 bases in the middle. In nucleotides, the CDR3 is TGTGCCAGTAGCCCCGGACAGACAGATACGCAGTATTTT. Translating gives CASSPGQTDTQYF.

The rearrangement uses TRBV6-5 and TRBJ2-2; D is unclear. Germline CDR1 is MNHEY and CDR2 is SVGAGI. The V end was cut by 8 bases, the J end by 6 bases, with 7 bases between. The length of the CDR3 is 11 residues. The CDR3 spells CASGRPGELFF. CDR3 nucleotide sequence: TGTGCCAGCGGGCGACCCGGGGAGCTGTTTTTT.

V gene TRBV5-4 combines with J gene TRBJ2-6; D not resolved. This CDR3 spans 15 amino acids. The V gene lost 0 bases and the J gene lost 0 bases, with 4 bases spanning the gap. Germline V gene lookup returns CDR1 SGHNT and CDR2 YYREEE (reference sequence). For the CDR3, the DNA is TGTGCCAGCAGCTTGGACATCTCTGGGGCCAACGTCCTGACTTTC. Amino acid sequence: CASSLDISGANVLTF.

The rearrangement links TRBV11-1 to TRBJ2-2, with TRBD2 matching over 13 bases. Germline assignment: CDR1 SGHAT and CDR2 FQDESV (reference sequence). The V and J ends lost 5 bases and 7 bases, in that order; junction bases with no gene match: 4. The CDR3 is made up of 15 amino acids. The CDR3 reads CASSGLAGEGGELFF. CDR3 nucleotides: TGTGCCAGCAGCGGACTAGCGGGAGAAGGCGGGGAGCTGTTTTTT.

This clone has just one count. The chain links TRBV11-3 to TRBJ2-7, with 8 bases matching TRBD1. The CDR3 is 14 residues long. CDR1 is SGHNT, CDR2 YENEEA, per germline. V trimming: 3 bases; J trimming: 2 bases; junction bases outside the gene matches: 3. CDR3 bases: TGTGCCAGCAGCTTGACAGGGGCTACCTACGAGCAGTACTTC. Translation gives CASSLTGATYEQYF.